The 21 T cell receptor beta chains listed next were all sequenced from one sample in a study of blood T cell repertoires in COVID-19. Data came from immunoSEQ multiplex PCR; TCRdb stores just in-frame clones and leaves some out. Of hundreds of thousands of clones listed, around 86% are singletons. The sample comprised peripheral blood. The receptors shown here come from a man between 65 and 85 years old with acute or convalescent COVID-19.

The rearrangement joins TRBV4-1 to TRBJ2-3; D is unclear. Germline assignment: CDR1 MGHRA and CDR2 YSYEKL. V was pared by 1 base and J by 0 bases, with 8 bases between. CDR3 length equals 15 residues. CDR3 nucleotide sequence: TGCGCCAGCAGCCAAGCAGGTTTTAGCACAGATACGCAGTATTTT. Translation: CASSQAGFSTDTQYF.

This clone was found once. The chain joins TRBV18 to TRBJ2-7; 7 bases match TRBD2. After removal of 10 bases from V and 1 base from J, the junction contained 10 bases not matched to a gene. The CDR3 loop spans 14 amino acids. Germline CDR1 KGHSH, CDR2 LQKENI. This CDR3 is CATRSTAGSYEQYF. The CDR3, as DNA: TGTGCCACCCGATCGACAGCGGGATCCTACGAGCAGTACTTC.

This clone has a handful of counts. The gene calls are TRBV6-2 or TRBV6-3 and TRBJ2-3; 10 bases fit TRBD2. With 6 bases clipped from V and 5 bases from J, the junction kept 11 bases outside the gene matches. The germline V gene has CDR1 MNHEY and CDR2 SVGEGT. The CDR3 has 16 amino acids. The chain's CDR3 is CASSHQRGGPGDTQYF. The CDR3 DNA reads TGTGCCAGCAGCCATCAGCGGGGGGGGCCAGGAGATACGCAGTATTTT.

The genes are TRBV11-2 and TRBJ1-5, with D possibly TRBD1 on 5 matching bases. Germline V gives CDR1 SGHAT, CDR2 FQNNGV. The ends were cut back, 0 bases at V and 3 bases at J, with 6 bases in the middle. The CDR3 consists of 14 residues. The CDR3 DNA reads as TGTGCCAGCAGCTTAGAAGGGGTCAATCAGCCCCAGCATTTT. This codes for CASSLEGVNQPQHF.

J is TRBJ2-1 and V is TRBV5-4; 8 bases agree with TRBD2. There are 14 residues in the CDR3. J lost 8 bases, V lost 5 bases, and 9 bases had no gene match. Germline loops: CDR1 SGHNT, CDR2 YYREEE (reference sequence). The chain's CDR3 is CASRGGSGSYEQFF. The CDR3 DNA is TGTGCCAGCAGGGGGGGGAGCGGGAGCTATGAGCAGTTCTTC.

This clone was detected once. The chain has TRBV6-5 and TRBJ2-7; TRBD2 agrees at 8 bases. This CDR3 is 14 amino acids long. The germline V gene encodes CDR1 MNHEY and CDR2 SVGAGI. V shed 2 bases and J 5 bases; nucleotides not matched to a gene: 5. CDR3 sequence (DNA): TGTGCCAGCAGTTACCCCGGGGGGGGCAACGAGCAGTACTTC. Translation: CASSYPGGGNEQYF.

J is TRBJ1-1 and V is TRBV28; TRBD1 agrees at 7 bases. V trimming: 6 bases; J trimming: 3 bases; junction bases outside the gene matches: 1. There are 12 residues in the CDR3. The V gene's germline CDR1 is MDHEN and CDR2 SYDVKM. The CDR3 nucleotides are TGTGCCAGCAGAGGGGGCTACACTGAAGCTTTCTTT. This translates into CASRGGYTEAFF.

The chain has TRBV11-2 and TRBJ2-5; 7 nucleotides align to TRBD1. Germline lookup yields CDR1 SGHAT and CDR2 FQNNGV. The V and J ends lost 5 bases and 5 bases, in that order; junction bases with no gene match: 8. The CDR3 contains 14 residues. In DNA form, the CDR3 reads TGTGCCAGCAGCCCGTTGACAGGGTTGGAGACCCAGTACTTC. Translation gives CASSPLTGLETQYF.

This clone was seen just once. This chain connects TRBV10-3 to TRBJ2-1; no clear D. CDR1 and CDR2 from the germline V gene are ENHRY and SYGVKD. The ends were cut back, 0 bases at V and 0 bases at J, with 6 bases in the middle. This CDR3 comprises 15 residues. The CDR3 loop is CAISESSNSYNEQFF. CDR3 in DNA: TGTGCCATCAGTGAGTCGTCTAACTCCTACAATGAGCAGTTCTTC.

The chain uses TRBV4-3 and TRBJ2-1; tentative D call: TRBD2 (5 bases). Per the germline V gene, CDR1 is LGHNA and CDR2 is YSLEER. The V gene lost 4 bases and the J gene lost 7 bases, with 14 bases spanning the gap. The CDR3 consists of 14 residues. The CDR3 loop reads CASSRAGRGNEQFF. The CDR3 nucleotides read TGCGCCAGCAGCCGGGCGGGCCGAGGGAATGAGCAGTTCTTC.

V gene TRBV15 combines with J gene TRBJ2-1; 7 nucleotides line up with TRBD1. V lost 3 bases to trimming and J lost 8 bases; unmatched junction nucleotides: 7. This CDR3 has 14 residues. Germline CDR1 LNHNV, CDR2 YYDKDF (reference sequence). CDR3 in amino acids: CATSRDRYSYEQFF. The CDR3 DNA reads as TGTGCCACCAGCAGGGACAGGTACAGTTATGAGCAGTTCTTC.

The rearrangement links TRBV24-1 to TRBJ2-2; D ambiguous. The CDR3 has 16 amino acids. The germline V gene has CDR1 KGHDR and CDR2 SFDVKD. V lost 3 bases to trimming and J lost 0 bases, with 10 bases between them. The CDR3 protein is CATSDTRAPNTGELFF. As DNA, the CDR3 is TGTGCCACCAGTGATACCCGAGCACCGAACACCGGGGAGCTGTTTTTT.

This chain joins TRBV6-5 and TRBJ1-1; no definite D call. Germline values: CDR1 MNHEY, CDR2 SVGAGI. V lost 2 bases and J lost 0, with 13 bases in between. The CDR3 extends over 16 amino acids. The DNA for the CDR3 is TGTGCCAGCAGTTACACCGCGGGCAGGCTGAACACTGAAGCTTTCTTT. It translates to CASSYTAGRLNTEAFF.

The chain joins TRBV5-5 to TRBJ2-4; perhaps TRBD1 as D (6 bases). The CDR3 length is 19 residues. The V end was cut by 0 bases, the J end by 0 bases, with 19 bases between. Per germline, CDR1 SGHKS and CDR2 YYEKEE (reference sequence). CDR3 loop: CASSLGGSTGNLAKNIQYF. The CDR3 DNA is TGTGCCAGCAGCTTGGGAGGTTCGACAGGAAATCTAGCCAAAAACATTCAGTACTTC.

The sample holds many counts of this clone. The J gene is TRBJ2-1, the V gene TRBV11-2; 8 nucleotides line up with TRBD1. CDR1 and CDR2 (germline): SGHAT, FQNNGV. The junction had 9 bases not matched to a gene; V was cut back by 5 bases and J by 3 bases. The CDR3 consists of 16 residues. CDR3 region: CASSTITGTGYNEQFF. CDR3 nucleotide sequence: TGTGCCAGCAGCACCATAACCGGGACAGGCTACAATGAGCAGTTCTTC.

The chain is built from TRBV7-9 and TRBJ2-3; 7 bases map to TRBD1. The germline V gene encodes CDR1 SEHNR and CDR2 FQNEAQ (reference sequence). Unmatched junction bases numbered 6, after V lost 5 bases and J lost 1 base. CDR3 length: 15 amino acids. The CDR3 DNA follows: TGTGCCAGCAGCCCACGGGACAGAGGCACAGATACGCAGTATTTT. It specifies CASSPRDRGTDTQYF.

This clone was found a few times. The CDR3 sequence: CASSLQGPKAFF. CDR3 coding DNA: TGTGCCAGCAGTTTACAGGGGCCCAAAGCTTTCTTT. The chain has TRBV6-6 and TRBJ1-1; 7 bases match TRBD1. Trimming at V came to 4 bases and at J to 9 bases, leaving 5 bases not matched to a gene. The CDR3 contains 12 residues. Germline values: CDR1 MNHNY, CDR2 SVGAGI (reference sequence).

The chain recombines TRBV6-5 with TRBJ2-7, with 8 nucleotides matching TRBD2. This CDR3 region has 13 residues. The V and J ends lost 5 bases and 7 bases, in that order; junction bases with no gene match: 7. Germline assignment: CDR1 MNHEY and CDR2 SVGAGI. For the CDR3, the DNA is TGTGCCAGCAGTCCCCGAGCGGGAGAAGAGCAGTACTTC. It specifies CASSPRAGEEQYF.

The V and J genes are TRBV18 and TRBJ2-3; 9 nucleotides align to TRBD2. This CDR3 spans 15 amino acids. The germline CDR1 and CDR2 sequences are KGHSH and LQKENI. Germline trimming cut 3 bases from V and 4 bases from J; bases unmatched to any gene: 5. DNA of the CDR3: TGTGCCAGCTCACCCTTAGCGGGGGAGTCAGATACGCAGTATTTT. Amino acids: CASSPLAGESDTQYF.

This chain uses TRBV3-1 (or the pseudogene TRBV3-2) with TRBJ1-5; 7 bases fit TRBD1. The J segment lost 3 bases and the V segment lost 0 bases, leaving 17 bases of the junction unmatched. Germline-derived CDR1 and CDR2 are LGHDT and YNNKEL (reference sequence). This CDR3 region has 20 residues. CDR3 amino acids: CASSQDSEVKAGTDNQPQHF. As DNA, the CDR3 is TGTGCCAGCAGCCAAGATTCAGAGGTGAAGGCCGGGACAGACAATCAGCCCCAGCATTTT.

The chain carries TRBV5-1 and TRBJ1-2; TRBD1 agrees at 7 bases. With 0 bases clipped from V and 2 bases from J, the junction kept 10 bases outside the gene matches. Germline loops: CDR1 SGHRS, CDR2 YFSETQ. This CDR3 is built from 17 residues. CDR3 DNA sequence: TGCGCCAGCAGCTTGGATCTGGCCGGGACAGCAAACTATGGCTACACCTTC. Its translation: CASSLDLAGTANYGYTF. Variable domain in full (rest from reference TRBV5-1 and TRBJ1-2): KAGVTQTPRYLIKTRGQQVTLSCSPISGHRSVSWYQQTPGQGLQFLFEYFSETQRNKGNFPGRFSGRQFSNSRSEMNVSTLELGDSALYLCASSLDLAGTANYGYTFGSGTRLTVV.